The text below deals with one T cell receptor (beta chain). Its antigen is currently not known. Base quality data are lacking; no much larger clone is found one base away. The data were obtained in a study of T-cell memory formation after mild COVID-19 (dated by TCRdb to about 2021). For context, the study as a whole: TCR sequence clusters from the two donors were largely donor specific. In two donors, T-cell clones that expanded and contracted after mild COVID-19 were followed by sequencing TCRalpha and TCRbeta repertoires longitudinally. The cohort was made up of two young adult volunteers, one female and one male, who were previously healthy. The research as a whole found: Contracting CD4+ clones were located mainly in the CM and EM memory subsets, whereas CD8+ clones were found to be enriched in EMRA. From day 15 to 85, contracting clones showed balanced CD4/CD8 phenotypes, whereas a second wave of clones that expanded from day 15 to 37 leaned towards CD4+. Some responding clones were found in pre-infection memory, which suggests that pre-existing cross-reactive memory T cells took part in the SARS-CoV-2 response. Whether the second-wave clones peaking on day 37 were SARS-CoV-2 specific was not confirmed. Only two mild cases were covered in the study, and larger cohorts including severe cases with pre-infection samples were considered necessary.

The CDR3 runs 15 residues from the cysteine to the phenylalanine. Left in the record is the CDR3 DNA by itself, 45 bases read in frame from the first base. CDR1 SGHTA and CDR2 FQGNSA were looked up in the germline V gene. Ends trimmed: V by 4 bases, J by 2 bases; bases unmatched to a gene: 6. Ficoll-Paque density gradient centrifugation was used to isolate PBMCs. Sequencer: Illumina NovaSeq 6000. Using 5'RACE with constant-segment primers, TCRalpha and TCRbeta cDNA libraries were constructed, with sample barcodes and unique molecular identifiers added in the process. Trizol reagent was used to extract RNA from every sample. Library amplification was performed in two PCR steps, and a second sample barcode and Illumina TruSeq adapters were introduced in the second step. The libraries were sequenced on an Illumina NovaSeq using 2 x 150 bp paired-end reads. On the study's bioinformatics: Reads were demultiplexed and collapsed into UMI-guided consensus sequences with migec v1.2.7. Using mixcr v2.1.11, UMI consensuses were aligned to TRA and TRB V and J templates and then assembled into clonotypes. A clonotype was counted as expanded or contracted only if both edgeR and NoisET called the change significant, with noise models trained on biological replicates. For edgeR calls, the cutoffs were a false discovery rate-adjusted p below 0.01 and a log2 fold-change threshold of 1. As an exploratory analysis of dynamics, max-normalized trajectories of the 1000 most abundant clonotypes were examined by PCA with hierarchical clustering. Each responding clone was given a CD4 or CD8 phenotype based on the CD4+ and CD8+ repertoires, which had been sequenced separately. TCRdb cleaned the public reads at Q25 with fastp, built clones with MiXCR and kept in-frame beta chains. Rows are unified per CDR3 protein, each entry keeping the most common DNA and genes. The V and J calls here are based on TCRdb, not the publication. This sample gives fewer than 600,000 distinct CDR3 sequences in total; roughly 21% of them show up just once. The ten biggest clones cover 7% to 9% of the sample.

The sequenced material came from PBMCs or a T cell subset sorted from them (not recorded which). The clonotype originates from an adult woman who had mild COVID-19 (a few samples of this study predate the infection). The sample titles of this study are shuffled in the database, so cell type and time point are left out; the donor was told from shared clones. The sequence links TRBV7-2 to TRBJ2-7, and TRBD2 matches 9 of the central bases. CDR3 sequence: CASSSKRGETYEQYF. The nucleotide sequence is TGTGCCAGCAGCTCAAAGCGGGGGGAAACCTACGAGCAGTACTTC.